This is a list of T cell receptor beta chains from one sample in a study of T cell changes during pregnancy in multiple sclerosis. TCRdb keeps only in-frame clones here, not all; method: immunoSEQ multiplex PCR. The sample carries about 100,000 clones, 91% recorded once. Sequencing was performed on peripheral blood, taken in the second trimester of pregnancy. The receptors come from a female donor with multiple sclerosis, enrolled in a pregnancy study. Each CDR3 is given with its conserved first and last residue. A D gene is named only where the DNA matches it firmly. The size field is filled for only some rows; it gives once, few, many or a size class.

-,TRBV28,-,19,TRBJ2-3,CASSLGLPGEISGGDTQYF,TGTGCCAGCAGTTTGGGTCTGCCGGGAGAAATATCCGGGGGAGATACGCAGTATTTT
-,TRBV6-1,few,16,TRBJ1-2,CASSEALFTGNYGYTF,TGTGCCAGCAGTGAAGCCCTATTTACAGGGAACTATGGCTACACCTTC
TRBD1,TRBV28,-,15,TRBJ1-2,CASSKFTGGRVGYTF,TGTGCCAGCAGCAAGTTTACAGGGGGTAGGGTTGGCTACACCTTC
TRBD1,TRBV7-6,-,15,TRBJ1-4,CASSLNTRTGEKLFF,TGTGCCAGCAGCTTGAACACCCGGACAGGTGAAAAACTGTTTTTT
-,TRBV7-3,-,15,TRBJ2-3,CASSLTPSSTDTQYF,TGTGCCAGCAGCTTAACCCCGTCTAGCACAGATACGCAGTATTTT
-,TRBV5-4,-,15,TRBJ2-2,CASSLAAGATGELFF,TGTGCCAGCAGCTTGGCGGCGGGGGCGACCGGGGAGCTGTTTTTT
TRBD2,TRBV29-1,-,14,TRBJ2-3,CSVVKREGKDTQYF,TGCAGCGTTGTTAAGCGGGAGGGGAAAGATACGCAGTATTTT
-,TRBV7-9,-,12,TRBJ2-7,CASSREGTDTTF,TGTGCCAGCAGCCGGGAGGGGACAGACACGACATTC
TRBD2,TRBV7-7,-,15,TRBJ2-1,CASSRGTSGYNEQFF,TGTGCTAGCAGCCGCGGGACTAGCGGCTACAATGAGCAGTTCTTC
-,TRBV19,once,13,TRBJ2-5,CASSDRPQETQYF,TGTGCCAGCTCAGACAGGCCCCAAGAGACCCAGTACTTC
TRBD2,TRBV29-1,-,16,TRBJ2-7,CSVGGTSGRPPYEQYF,TGCAGCGTTGGAGGGACTAGCGGGAGGCCGCCCTACGAGCAGTACTTC
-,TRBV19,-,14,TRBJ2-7,CASSMRQGGYEQYF,TGTGCCAGTAGTATGCGCCAGGGAGGCTACGAGCAGTACTTC
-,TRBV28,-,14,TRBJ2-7,CATQDSQGSYEQYF,TGTGCCACCCAAGACTCACAGGGTTCCTACGAGCAGTACTTC
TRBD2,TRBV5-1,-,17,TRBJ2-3,CASSSGLAGAGADTQYF,TGCGCCAGCAGCTCGGGACTAGCGGGAGCGGGCGCAGATACGCAGTATTTT
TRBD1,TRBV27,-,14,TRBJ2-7,CASRRGQGAYEQYF,TGTGCCAGCAGGAGGGGGCAGGGCGCCTACGAGCAGTACTTC
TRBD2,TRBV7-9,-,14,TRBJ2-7,CASSFSGISSEQYF,TGTGCCAGCAGCTTTAGCGGGATCTCTTCCGAGCAGTACTTC
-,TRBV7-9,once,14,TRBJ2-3,CASSLVPLTDTQYF,TGTGCCAGCAGCTTAGTTCCCCTCACAGATACGCAGTATTTT
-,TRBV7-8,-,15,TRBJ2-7,CASSLFAGSSYEQYF,TGTGCCAGCAGCTTATTTGCGGGAAGCTCCTACGAGCAGTACTTC
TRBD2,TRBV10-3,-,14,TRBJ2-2,CAHQFGRDTGELFF,TGTGCCCACCAGTTCGGGAGGGACACCGGGGAGCTGTTTTTT
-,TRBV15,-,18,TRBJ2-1,CATSRDLGAGQTNNEQFF,TGTGCCACCAGCAGAGATCTAGGGGCGGGACAGACAAACAATGAGCAGTTCTTC
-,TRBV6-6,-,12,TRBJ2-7,CASSQLRDKQYF,TGTGCCAGCAGTCAACTCCGGGACAAGCAGTACTTC
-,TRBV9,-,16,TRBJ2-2,CASSVAQGGNTGELFF,TGTGCCAGCAGCGTAGCCCAAGGGGGGAACACCGGGGAGCTGTTTTTT
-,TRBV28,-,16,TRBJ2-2,CASSSGGQGNTGELFF,TGTGCCAGCAGTTCCGGGGGGCAGGGGAACACCGGGGAGCTGTTTTTT
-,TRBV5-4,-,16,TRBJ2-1,CASSSTQGTRYNEQFF,TGTGCCAGCAGCTCGACCCAGGGGACCCGGTACAATGAGCAGTTCTTC
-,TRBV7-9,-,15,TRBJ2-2,CASSSQSGSPGELFF,TGTGCCAGCAGCTCGCAGTCCGGGAGTCCCGGGGAGCTGTTTTTT
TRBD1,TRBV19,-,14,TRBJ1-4,CASSTAGQAEKLFF,TGTGCCAGTAGTACCGCCGGACAGGCAGAAAAACTGTTTTTT
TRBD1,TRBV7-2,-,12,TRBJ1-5,CASSFPGGKQHF,TGTGCCAGCAGCTTTCCAGGGGGTAAGCAGCATTTT
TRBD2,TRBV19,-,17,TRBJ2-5,CASSNHLGGRERETQYF,TGTGCCAGTAGCAACCATCTAGGCGGGCGGGAGCGAGAGACCCAGTACTTC
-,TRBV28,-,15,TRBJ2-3,CASSLWGERTDTQYF,TGTGCCAGCAGTTTGTGGGGGGAGCGCACAGATACGCAGTATTTT
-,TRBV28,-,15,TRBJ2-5,CASSPVAGRGETQYF,TGTGCCAGCAGTCCGGTGGCGGGACGAGGAGAGACCCAGTACTTC
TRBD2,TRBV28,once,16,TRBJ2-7,CASSSETSGSFYEQYF,TGTGCCAGCAGTTCCGAAACTAGCGGGAGTTTCTACGAGCAGTACTTC
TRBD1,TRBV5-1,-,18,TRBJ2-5,CASSLARTGDKRRESQYF,TGCGCCAGCAGCTTGGCGAGGACAGGGGACAAGAGACGGGAGTCCCAGTACTTC
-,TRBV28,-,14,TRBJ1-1,CASTSFGGPTEAFF,TGTGCCAGCACCTCATTTGGTGGGCCCACTGAAGCTTTCTTT
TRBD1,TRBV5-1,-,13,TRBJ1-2,CASSRDSNYGYTF,TGCGCCAGCAGCCGGGACAGTAACTATGGCTACACCTTC
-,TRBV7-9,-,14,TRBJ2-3,CASSIGHYTDTQYF,TGTGCCAGCAGCATTGGACATTACACAGATACGCAGTATTTT
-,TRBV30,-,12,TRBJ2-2,CAWSRNTGELFF,TGTGCCTGGAGCCGGAACACCGGGGAGCTGTTTTTT
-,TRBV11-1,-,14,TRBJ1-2,CASSLGDPNYGYTF,TGTGCCAGCAGCTTAGGCGATCCTAACTATGGCTACACCTTC
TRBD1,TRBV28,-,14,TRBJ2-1,CASSLPGQWNEQFF,TGTGCCAGCAGCCTACCGGGACAGTGGAATGAGCAGTTCTTC
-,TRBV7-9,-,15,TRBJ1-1,CASSPRNNPGTEAFF,TGTGCCAGCAGCCCGAGGAACAATCCGGGGACTGAAGCTTTCTTT
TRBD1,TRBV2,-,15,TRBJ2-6,CARGTGNSGANVLTF,TGTGCCAGGGGGACAGGGAACTCTGGGGCCAACGTCCTGACTTTC
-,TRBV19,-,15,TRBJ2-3,CASTKGPTSTDTQYF,TGTGCCAGTACCAAGGGGCCGACAAGCACAGATACGCAGTATTTT
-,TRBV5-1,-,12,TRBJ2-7,CASSPGSYGQYF,TGCGCCAGCAGCCCGGGGTCTTACGGGCAGTACTTC
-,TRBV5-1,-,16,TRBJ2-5,CASSLAGGGRVETQYF,TGCGCCAGCAGCTTGGCCGGGGGAGGTCGGGTAGAGACCCAGTACTTC
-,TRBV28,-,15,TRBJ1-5,CASSLGGEPNQPQHF,TGTGCCAGCAGTTTAGGGGGGGAACCCAATCAGCCCCAGCATTTT
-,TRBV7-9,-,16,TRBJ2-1,CASSPSRGSSYNEQFF,TGTGCCAGCAGCCCCAGTAGGGGGAGCTCCTACAATGAGCAGTTCTTC
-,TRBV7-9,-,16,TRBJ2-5,CASRAPGGRGQETQYF,TGTGCCAGCAGAGCCCCTGGGGGGAGAGGCCAAGAGACCCAGTACTTC
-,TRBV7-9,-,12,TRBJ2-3,CASSFLTDTQYF,TGTGCCAGCAGCTTCCTCACAGATACGCAGTATTTT
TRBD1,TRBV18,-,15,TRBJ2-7,CASSLPGQGLGEQYF,TGTGCCAGCTCACTCCCGGGACAGGGTTTGGGAGAGCAGTACTTC